These T cell receptor beta chains were read from a single sample in a study of CD8 T cells in Susac syndrome. TCRdb passed the immunoSEQ multiplex PCR reads through MiXCR, listing each CDR3 protein once. Of 250,000 to 300,000 distinct CDR3 sequences listed, 85% are singletons. Sequenced: CD8+ T cells from PBMCs. The receptor source for this set is a human donor with multiple sclerosis. The CDR3 runs from the conserved cysteine through the conserved F or W. Each record gives: J gene, D gene, clone size, V gene, CDR3 protein, CDR3 DNA. The D gene is left open where the match is weak. Clone size appears in some rows only: once, few, many, or a class for an expanded clone.

TRBJ2-7	TRBD1	few	TRBV5-4	CASSLAGQGARYEQYF	TGTGCCAGCAGCTTGGCCGGACAGGGGGCGCGATACGAGCAGTACTTC
TRBJ2-7	.	.	TRBV27	CASSLAGDQYEQYF	TGTGCCAGCAGTTTAGCAGGGGATCAATACGAGCAGTACTTC
TRBJ1-5	.	.	TRBV21-1	CASSKVGEHFPNQPQHF	TGTGCCAGCAGCAAAGTTGGGGAACACTTCCCCAATCAGCCCCAGCATTTT
TRBJ1-1	.	.	TRBV29-1	CSVVAGTEAFF	TGCAGCGTTGTTGCCGGAACTGAAGCTTTCTTT
TRBJ2-5	TRBD1	.	TRBV18	CASSPETGTAQETQYF	TGTGCCAGCTCACCAGAAACCGGGACAGCCCAAGAGACCCAGTACTTC
TRBJ2-2	.	.	TRBV7-6	CASSLNLLSSFANTGELFF	TGTGCCAGCAGCTTAAATCTCTTGAGCTCTTTCGCGAACACCGGGGAGCTGTTTTTT
TRBJ1-1	TRBD1	.	TRBV28	CASSFVTGGLTEAFF	TGTGCCAGCAGTTTCGTCACAGGGGGCCTCACTGAAGCTTTCTTT
TRBJ2-7	TRBD2	.	TRBV9	CASSGGLAAYEQYF	TGTGCCAGCAGCGGGGGACTAGCGGCCTACGAGCAGTACTTC
TRBJ1-1	.	few	TRBV27	CASSLGQEAFF	TGTGCCAGCAGTTTAGGACAAGAAGCTTTCTTT
TRBJ2-3	.	once	TRBV19	CASSGQTATQYF	TGTGCCAGTAGTGGGCAGACAGCTACGCAGTATTTT
TRBJ2-2	TRBD2	.	TRBV29-1	CSVEQAGEATGELFF	TGCAGCGTTGAACAAGCGGGAGAGGCCACCGGGGAGCTGTTTTTT
TRBJ2-7	TRBD2	.	TRBV12-3/TRBV12-4	CASSKILAGGGYGQYF	TGTGCCAGCAGCAAGATTCTAGCGGGAGGCGGGTACGGGCAGTACTTC
TRBJ1-1	.	.	TRBV30	CAWSVGGREITEAFF	TGTGCCTGGAGTGTGGGGGGGCGAGAAATCACTGAAGCTTTCTTT
TRBJ1-5	.	.	TRBV15	CATSRRQGNQPQHF	TGTGCCACCAGCAGACGACAGGGCAATCAGCCCCAGCATTTT
TRBJ2-3	.	.	TRBV18	CASSPGGLNGDTQYF	TGTGCCAGCTCACCGGGGGGCCTTAACGGGGATACGCAGTATTTT
TRBJ2-1	.	.	TRBV27	CASSFGSTNEQFF	TGTGCCAGCAGTTTTGGGTCAACCAATGAGCAGTTCTTC
TRBJ2-5	TRBD1	.	TRBV4-3	CASSQDVQGARWETQYF	TGCGCCAGCAGCCAAGATGTGCAGGGGGCTAGGTGGGAGACCCAGTACTTC
TRBJ1-3	.	.	TRBV4-3	CASSQDWVAGARGNTIYF	TGCGCCAGCAGCCAAGACTGGGTCGCGGGGGCGCGAGGAAACACCATATATTTT
TRBJ2-7	TRBD2	.	TRBV19	CASSMGGSSYEQYF	TGTGCCAGTAGTATGGGGGGGAGCTCCTACGAGCAGTACTTC
TRBJ2-3	.	.	TRBV21-1	CASTSLGQGTQYF	TGTGCCAGCACCTCTCTCGGACAGGGTACGCAGTATTTT
TRBJ2-7	.	.	TRBV6-6	CASSYSALHEQYF	TGTGCCAGCAGTTACTCGGCCCTACACGAGCAGTACTTC
TRBJ2-1	TRBD2	.	TRBV27	CASSRGVRSYNEQFF	TGTGCCAGCAGTCGGGGGGTCCGCTCCTACAATGAGCAGTTCTTC
TRBJ1-3	.	.	TRBV27	CASIDSGNTIYF	TGTGCCAGCATTGACTCTGGAAACACCATATATTTT
TRBJ1-1	.	.	TRBV5-6	CASSRDPGPPRNTEAFF	TGTGCCAGCAGCAGAGACCCGGGACCCCCGAGGAACACTGAAGCTTTCTTT
TRBJ2-1	TRBD1	.	TRBV28	CASSFSPGGHEQFF	TGTGCCAGCAGTTTCTCTCCAGGGGGCCATGAGCAGTTCTTC
TRBJ2-1	.	.	TRBV27	CASSYTFTRFLYNEQFF	TGTGCCAGCAGTTATACCTTTACTAGGTTCCTCTACAATGAGCAGTTCTTC